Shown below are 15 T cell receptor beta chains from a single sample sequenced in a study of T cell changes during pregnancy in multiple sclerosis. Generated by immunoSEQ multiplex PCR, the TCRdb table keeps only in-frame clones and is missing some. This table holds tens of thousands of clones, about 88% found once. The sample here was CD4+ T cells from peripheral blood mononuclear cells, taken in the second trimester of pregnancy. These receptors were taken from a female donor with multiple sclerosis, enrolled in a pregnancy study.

The CDR3 DNA is TGTGCCAGCAGCCTCGGGACAGCAAACTACAATGAGCAGTTCTTC. It translates to CASSLGTANYNEQFF. The rearrangement uses TRBV7-9 and TRBJ2-1; 7 bases map to TRBD1. Germline V CDR1 and CDR2: SEHNR, FQNEAQ (reference sequence). Trimming removed 5 bases from V and 3 bases from J; junction bases left unmatched: 7. The CDR3 is made up of 15 amino acids.

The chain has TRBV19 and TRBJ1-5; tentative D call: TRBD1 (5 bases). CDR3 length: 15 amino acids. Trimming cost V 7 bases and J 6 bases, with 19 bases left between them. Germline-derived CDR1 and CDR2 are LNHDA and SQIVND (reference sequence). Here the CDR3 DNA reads TGTGCCAGTACCCCTCTTGGGGGGGGGATTCAGCCCCAGCATTTT. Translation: CASTPLGGGIQPQHF.

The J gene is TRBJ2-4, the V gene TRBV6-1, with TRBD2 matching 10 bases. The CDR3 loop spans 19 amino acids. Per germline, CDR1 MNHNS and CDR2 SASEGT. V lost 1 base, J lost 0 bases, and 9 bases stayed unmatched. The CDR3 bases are TGTGCCAGCAGTGAAGTGGCTAGCGGGAGAGGGGCAGCCAAAAACATTCAGTACTTC. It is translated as CASSEVASGRGAAKNIQYF.

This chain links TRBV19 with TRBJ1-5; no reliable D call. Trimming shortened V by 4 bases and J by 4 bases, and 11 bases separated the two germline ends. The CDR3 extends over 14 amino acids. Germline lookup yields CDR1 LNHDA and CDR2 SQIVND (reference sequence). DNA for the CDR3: TGTGCCAGTAGTACGTCAGGTGTAAATCAGCCCCAGCATTTT. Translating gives CASSTSGVNQPQHF.

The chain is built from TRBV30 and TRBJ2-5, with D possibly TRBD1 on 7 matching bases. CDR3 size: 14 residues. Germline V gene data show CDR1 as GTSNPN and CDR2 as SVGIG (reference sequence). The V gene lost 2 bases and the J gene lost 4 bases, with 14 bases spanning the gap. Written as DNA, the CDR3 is TGTGCCTGGAGTTACCGGAGGGGGCGAGAGACCCAGTACTTC. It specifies CAWSYRRGRETQYF.

CDR3 nucleotides: TGTGCCAGCAGTTTACCCGGGACTTCCTACAATGAGCAGTTCTTC. Its protein is CASSLPGTSYNEQFF. The genes are TRBV28 and TRBJ2-1; D may be TRBD2 (6 bases). The V end lost 2 bases, the J end lost 1 base, and 9 bases lay between the germline ends. CDR1 and CDR2 (germline): MDHEN, SYDVKM. The CDR3 is 15 residues long.

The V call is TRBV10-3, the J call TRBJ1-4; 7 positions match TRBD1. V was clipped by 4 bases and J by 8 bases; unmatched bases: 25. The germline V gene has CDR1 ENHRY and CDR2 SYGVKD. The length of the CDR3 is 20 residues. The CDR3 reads CAISGKPLGGTGAGGEKLFF. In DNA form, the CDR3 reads TGTGCCATCAGTGGAAAGCCCCTGGGGGGCACGGGGGCAGGGGGGGAAAAACTGTTTTTT.

The CDR3: CASSFRGNSPLHF. CDR3 bases: TGTGCCAGCAGTTTCAGGGGTAATTCACCCCTCCACTTT. The chain employs TRBV27 and TRBJ1-6, with D tentatively TRBD1 (6 bases). CDR1 is MNHEY, CDR2 SMNVEV, per germline (reference sequence). Trimming removed 3 bases from V and 6 bases from J, with 6 bases in between. The length of the CDR3 is 13 residues.

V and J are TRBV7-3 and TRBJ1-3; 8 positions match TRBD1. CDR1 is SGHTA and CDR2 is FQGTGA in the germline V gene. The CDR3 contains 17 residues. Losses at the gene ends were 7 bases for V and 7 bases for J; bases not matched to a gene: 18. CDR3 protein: CASIKTGAFLVGNTIYF. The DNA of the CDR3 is TGTGCCAGCATCAAGACAGGGGCCTTTCTGGTTGGGAACACCATATATTTT.

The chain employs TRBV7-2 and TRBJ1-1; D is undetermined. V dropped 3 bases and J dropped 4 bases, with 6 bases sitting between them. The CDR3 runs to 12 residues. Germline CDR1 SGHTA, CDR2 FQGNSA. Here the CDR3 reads CASSFSSTEAFF. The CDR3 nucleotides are TGTGCCAGCAGCTTCAGTTCCACTGAAGCTTTCTTT. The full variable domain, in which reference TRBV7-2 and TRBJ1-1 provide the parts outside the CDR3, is GAGVSQSPSNKVTEKGKDVELRCDPISGHTALYWYRQSLGQGLEFLIYFQGNSAPDKSGLPSDRFSAERTGGSVSTLTIQRTQQEDSAVYLCASSFSSTEAFFGQGTRLTVV.

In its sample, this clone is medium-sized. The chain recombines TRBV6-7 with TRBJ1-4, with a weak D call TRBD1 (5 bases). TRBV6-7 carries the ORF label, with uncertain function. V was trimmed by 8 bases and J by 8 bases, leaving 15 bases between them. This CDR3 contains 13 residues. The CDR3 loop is CASDVRVREKLFF. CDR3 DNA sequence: TGTGCCAGCGATGTCAGGGTTCGGGAAAAACTGTTTTTT.

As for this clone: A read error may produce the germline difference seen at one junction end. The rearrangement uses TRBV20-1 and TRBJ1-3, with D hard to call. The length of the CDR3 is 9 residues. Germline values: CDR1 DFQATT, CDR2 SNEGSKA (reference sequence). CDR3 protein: CSPRSTIYF. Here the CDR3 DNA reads TGCAGTCCTAGGAGCACCATATATTTT.

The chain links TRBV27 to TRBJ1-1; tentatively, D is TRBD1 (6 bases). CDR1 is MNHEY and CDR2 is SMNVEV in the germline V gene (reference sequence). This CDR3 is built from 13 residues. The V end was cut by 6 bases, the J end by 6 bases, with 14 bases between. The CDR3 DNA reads TGTGCCAGCAGGTACAGGGAGGGGGCTGAAGCTTTCTTT. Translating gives CASRYREGAEAFF.

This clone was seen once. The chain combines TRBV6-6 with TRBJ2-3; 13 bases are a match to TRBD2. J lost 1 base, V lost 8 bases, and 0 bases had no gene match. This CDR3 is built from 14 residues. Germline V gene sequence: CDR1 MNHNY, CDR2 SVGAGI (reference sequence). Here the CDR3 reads CASGLAGGTDTQYF. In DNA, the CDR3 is TGTGCCAGCGGACTAGCGGGGGGCACAGATACGCAGTATTTT.

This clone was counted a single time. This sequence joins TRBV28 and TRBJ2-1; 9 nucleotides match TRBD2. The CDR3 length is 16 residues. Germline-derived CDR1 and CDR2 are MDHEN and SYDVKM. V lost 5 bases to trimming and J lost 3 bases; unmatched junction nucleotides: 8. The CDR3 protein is CASSPSTSGLYNEQFF. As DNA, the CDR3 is TGTGCCAGCAGTCCTTCGACTAGCGGCCTCTACAATGAGCAGTTCTTC.